These 19 T cell receptor beta chains came from one sample sequenced in a study of Graves' ophthalmopathy and Graves' hyperthyroidism. Amplification from RNA transcripts yielded the TCR beta CDR3 regions. HTBI-primed first-round RT-PCR preceded second-round multiplex PCR. TCRdb ran MiXCR on the multiplex PCR reads and lists one entry per CDR3 protein. The repertoire holds approximately 1.2 million distinct CDR3 sequences, with 35% to 40% as singletons. Source material: peripheral blood or thyroid tissue (not recorded which). Receptors originate from an adult man with Graves' hyperthyroidism.

This clonotype has just a few counts. The chain uses TRBV5-6 and TRBJ2-2, with no clear D. The CDR3 is made up of 12 amino acids. Trimming took 2 bases from V and 7 from J, leaving 6 bases between them. Germline V gives CDR1 SGHDT, CDR2 YYEEEE. CDR3 in amino acids: CASSFQDGELFF. The CDR3, as DNA: TGTGCCAGCAGCTTCCAGGACGGGGAGCTGTTTTTT. The whole variable domain, filled in from reference TRBV5-6 and TRBJ2-2, reads DAGVTQSPTHLIKTRGQQVTLRCSPKSGHDTVSWYQQALGQGPQFIFQYYEEEERQRGNFPDRFSGHQFPNYSSELNVNALLLGDSALYLCASSFQDGELFFGEGSRLTVL.

This chain links TRBV27 with TRBJ1-1, with 9 bases that match TRBD1. The CDR3 extends over 17 amino acids. The J segment lost 3 bases and the V segment lost 0 bases, leaving 8 bases of the junction unmatched. Germline loops: CDR1 MNHEY, CDR2 SMNVEV (reference sequence). CDR3 nucleotides: TGTGCCAGCAGTTTATCCACAGGGGGCGCGAAAGACACTGAAGCTTTCTTT. It translates to CASSLSTGGAKDTEAFF.

With regard to this clonotype: A read error may be the cause here, since a much bigger clone is one base away. This sequence joins TRBV20-1 and TRBJ1-4; D gene ambiguous. Germline V gene data show CDR1 as DFQATT and CDR2 as SNEGSKA (reference sequence). CDR3 length: 11 residues. The CDR3 sequence: CSASRREKLLF. CDR3 DNA sequence: TGCAGTGCTAGTCGTCGGGAAAAACTGCTTTTT.

Comment on this clonotype: Just one base apart from a much larger clone, this may be a read error. This sequence joins TRBV2 and TRBJ1-6; the D gene is possibly TRBD1 (6 bases). V lost 5 bases and J lost 8, with 13 bases in between. The germline CDR1 and CDR2 sequences are SNHLY and FYNNEI. The CDR3 extends over 14 amino acids. The CDR3 region is CASSPGGDHSPLHF. CDR3 coding DNA: TGTGCCAGCAGTCCCGGGGGCGATCATTCACCCCTCCACTTT.

There are a few counts of this clonotype. The chain recombines TRBV6-5 with TRBJ1-2, with D unclear. The V end lost 0 bases, the J end lost 3 bases, and 11 bases lay between the germline ends. Per the germline V gene, CDR1 is MNHEY and CDR2 is SVGAGI. The CDR3 is 15 residues long. The chain's CDR3 is CASSYSARSYYGYTF. The CDR3, as DNA: TGTGCCAGCAGTTACTCCGCCCGGAGCTACTATGGCTACACCTTC.

Concerning this clonotype itself: One base away lies a much larger clone, so this may be a sequencing read error. The rearrangement uses TRBV7-3 and TRBJ1-2, with 8 bases fitting TRBD1. This CDR3 spans 17 amino acids. Germline V gene lookup returns CDR1 SGHTA and CDR2 FQGTGA. The J segment lost 4 bases and the V segment lost 2 bases, leaving 12 bases of the junction unmatched. CDR3 sequence: CASSLRPMGQAPYGYTF. For the CDR3, the DNA is TGTGCCAGCAGCTTACGGCCGATGGGACAGGCCCCCTATGGCTACACCTTC.

A word on this clonotype: A much larger clone differs from this one at a single base, so this may be a read error. This chain joins TRBV11-1 and TRBJ2-2, with 11 bases lining up with TRBD2. CDR1 is SGHAT, CDR2 FQDESV, per germline (reference sequence). The CDR3 has 16 residues. The CDR3 DNA follows: TGTGCCAGCAGCCGCACGACTAGCGGGAATACCGAGGAGCTGTTTTTT. Its protein is CASSRTTSGNTEELFF. The complete variable domain, with remaining parts taken from reference TRBV11-1 and TRBJ2-2, reads EAEVAQSPRYKITEKSQAVAFWCDPISGHATLYWYRQILGQGPELLVQFQDESVVDDSQLPKDRFSAERLKGVDSTLKIQPAELGDSAMYLCASSRTTSGNTEELFFGEGSRLTVL.

This clonotype was recorded at least ten times. The CDR3 nucleotides are TGCGCCAGCAGTGGTGTAGAGGGGCGTCGGGGAGGCTACACCTTC. Protein: CASSGVEGRRGGYTF. The gene calls are TRBV10-2 and TRBJ1-2; tentatively, D is TRBD1 (5 bases). Germline CDR1 WSHSY, CDR2 SAAADI. The V end lost 4 bases, the J end lost 8 bases, and 20 bases lay between the germline ends. The length of the CDR3 is 15 residues.

This clonotype was found many times. The rearrangement uses TRBV29-1 and TRBJ2-7; 7 bases fit TRBD2. The V segment lost 5 bases and the J segment 5 bases; nucleotides outside the gene matches: 9. The germline V gene has CDR1 SQVTM and CDR2 ANQGSEA. This CDR3 has 13 amino acids. This CDR3 is CSVSGKTIHEQYF. The CDR3 DNA follows: TGCAGCGTTAGCGGGAAAACCATCCACGAGCAGTACTTC.

This chain connects TRBV7-2 to TRBJ2-5; 10 positions agree with TRBD1. CDR1 is SGHTA, CDR2 FQGNSA, per germline. The CDR3 is 13 amino acids. Trimming cost V 5 bases and J 9 bases; bases outside gene matches: 6. CDR3 sequence: CASSTGTGASQYF. DNA of the CDR3: TGTGCCAGCAGCACCGGGACAGGGGCTTCCCAGTACTTC.

The rearrangement links TRBV6-6 to TRBJ2-3, with D possibly being TRBD1 or TRBD2 (5 bases each). V was shortened by 8 bases and J by 5 bases, with 14 bases between the two germline ends. Germline assignment: CDR1 MNHNY and CDR2 SVGAGI (reference sequence). CDR3 size: 13 residues. The CDR3 nucleotides read TGTGCCAGCGAGAGACCGGGACGAGATACGCAGTATTTT. Its translation is CASERPGRDTQYF.

The table lists this clonotype with many counts. The V and J genes are TRBV25-1 and TRBJ1-2, with 7 bases matching TRBD1. The germline gives CDR1 MGHDK, CDR2 SYGVNS. The V and J ends lost 9 bases and 2 bases, in that order; junction bases with no gene match: 12. The CDR3 runs to 15 residues. Written as DNA, the CDR3 is TGTGCCAGTCGATCCGGGACAGAGAAAAACTATGGCTACACCTTC. Encoded protein: CASRSGTEKNYGYTF.

The chain has TRBV9 and TRBJ1-5; tentative D call: TRBD1 (5 bases). Trimming left V 4 bases short and J 8 bases short, with 16 bases between. Per germline, CDR1 SGDLS and CDR2 YYNGEE. The CDR3 runs to 14 residues. Here the CDR3 DNA reads TGTGCCAGCAGCTCCGGGGGGGATTGGGAGCCCCAGCATTTT. Protein product: CASSSGGDWEPQHF. The variable domain in full, completed from reference TRBV9 and TRBJ1-5, reads DSGVTQTPKHLITATGQRVTLRCSPRSGDLSVYWYQQSLDQGLQFLIQYYNGEERAKGNILERFSAQQFPDLHSELNLSSLELGDSALYFCASSSGGDWEPQHFGDGTRLSIL.

This clonotype was seen only a few times. It differs at one base from a far larger clone, so likely a read error. This chain's CDR3 is CASSLYPYEQYF. The DNA of the CDR3 is TGTGCCAGCAGCCTCTACCCCTACGAGCAGTACTTC. The chain carries TRBV14 and TRBJ2-7, with no clear D. V was clipped by 4 bases and J by 2 bases, with 6 bases between them. The CDR3 runs 12 residues. The germline gives CDR1 SGHDN, CDR2 FVKESK.

This clonotype was recorded at least ten times. The V and J genes are TRBV6-5 and TRBJ1-6; 7 bases match TRBD1. Trimming removed 3 bases from V and 7 bases from J; junction bases left unmatched: 12. The CDR3 totals 17 residues. Germline values: CDR1 MNHEY, CDR2 SVGAGI. The CDR3 DNA follows: TGTGCCAGCAGTTATAGCCCGACAGGGATTGGGAATTCACCCCTCCACTTT. As protein: CASSYSPTGIGNSPLHF.

The chain has TRBV15 and TRBJ1-6; 7 bases align to TRBD1. CDR1 is LNHNV and CDR2 is YYDKDF in the germline V gene (reference sequence). The CDR3 consists of 16 residues. The trim removed 1 base at V and 10 bases at J, leaving 10 bases unmatched. The DNA of the CDR3 is TGTGCCACCAGCAGAGCCCCAAGACAGGGCCAATCACCCCTCCACTTT. As protein: CATSRAPRQGQSPLHF. Combining the CDR3 with reference TRBV15 and TRBJ1-6 gives the whole variable domain DAMVIQNPRYQVTQFGKPVTLSCSQTLNHNVMYWYQQKSSQAPKLLFHYYDKDFNNEADTPDNFQSRRPNTSFCFLDIRSPGLGDTAMYLCATSRAPRQGQSPLHFGNGTRLTVT.

This clonotype was recorded at least ten times. The rearrangement joins TRBV6-5 to TRBJ1-5, with 8 bases matching TRBD1. V lost 6 bases, J lost 7 bases, and 8 bases stayed unmatched. Looked up from germline, CDR1 is MNHEY and CDR2 is SVGAGI. This CDR3 region has 14 residues. The CDR3 bases are TGTGCCAGCAGGTCCAGGGGGCTCGGGCAGCCCCAGCATTTT. Encoded protein: CASRSRGLGQPQHF.

This clonotype was observed a handful of times. The genes are TRBV20-1 and TRBJ2-7, with TRBD1 matching 7 bases. The CDR3 spans 17 residues. Unmatched junction bases numbered 17, after V lost 4 bases and J lost 2 bases. CDR1 is DFQATT and CDR2 is SNEGSKA in the germline V gene (reference sequence). The CDR3 nucleotides are TGCAGTGCTAAATCCGAAGGGACAGCCCAAAATCCCTACGAGCAGTACTTC. Translated, it gives CSAKSEGTAQNPYEQYF.

In DNA form, the CDR3 reads TGCACCTCAGGACTAGCGGGAGGGCCCAACGAGCAGTACTTC. Its protein product is CTSGLAGGPNEQYF. J is TRBJ2-7 and V is TRBV29-1; 15 positions agree with TRBD2. There are 14 residues in the CDR3. The V gene's germline CDR1 is SQVTM and CDR2 ANQGSEA.